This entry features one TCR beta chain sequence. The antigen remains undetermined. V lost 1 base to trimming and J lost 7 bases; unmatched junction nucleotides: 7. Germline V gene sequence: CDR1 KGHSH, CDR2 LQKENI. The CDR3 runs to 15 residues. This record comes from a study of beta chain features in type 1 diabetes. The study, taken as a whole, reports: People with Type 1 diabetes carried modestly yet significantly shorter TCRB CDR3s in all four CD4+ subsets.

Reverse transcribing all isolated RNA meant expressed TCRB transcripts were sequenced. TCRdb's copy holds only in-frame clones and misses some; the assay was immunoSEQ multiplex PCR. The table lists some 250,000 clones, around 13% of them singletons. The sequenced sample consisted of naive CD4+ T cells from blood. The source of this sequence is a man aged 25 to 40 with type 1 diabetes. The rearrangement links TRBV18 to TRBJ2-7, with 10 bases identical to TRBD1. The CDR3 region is CASSPLRDRGREQYF. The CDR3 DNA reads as TGTGCCAGCTCACCACTCCGGGACAGGGGTCGGGAGCAGTACTTC.